This passage covers 27 T cell receptor beta chains from one sample sequenced in a study of human thymus T cells. The protocol was immunoSEQ multiplex PCR, while the TCRdb copy is restricted to in-frame clones and leaves out a portion. The sample carries roughly 130,000 clones, 90% to 95% recorded once. Corrective cardiac surgery supplied the resected thymus tissue. Sequencing used thymus tissue. The source is a boy younger than two with a congenital heart defect but otherwise immunologically healthy.

This clone was counted once. DNA for the CDR3: TGCGCCAGCAGTGAGTCGCGGGAAGGGGAACTGTTTTTT. As protein: CASSESREGELFF. This rearrangement joins TRBV10-2 to TRBJ1-4, with D possibly TRBD1 on 5 matching bases. The germline gives CDR1 WSHSY, CDR2 SAAADI. The V and J ends lost 0 bases and 12 bases respectively, with 11 bases between them. This CDR3 region has 13 residues.

The chain recombines TRBV6-5 with TRBJ1-6, with a possible D match to TRBD1 (5 bases). Germline CDR1 is MNHEY and CDR2 is SVGAGI. This CDR3 is 13 amino acids long. The germline V and J ends were trimmed by 6 bases and 6 bases, with 9 bases remaining between them. In DNA form, the CDR3 reads TGTGCCAGCAGGGGGCTTCTTAATTCACCCCTCCACTTT. Amino acid sequence: CASRGLLNSPLHF.

V is TRBV7-9 and J is TRBJ2-2; 7 bases align to TRBD1. The junction had 5 bases not matched to a gene; V was cut back by 4 bases and J by 3 bases. CDR3 size: 15 residues. The germline V gene has CDR1 SEHNR and CDR2 FQNEAQ (reference sequence). The CDR3 protein is CASSSRDSYTGELFF. CDR3 bases: TGTGCCAGCAGCTCCCGGGACAGCTACACCGGGGAGCTGTTTTTT.

This chain connects TRBV23-1 to TRBJ2-7, with D uncertain. TRBV23-1 is assigned to the ORF class and has an uncertain function. V lost 3 bases, J lost 0 bases, and 18 bases lay in between. There are 17 residues in the CDR3. CDR3 sequence: CASSQGQIRMRSYEQYF. DNA of the CDR3: TGCGCCAGCAGTCAGGGTCAAATTCGTATGCGCTCCTACGAGCAGTACTTC.

The sample holds one count of this clone. The chain combines TRBV2 with TRBJ2-1, with 13 bases fitting TRBD2. Germline lookup yields CDR1 SNHLY and CDR2 FYNNEI. With V trimmed by 11 bases and J by 5 bases, 6 bases remained unmatched. The CDR3 runs 14 residues. CDR3 DNA: TGTGCCGGTCGGACTAGCGGGAGCCACAATGAGCAGTTCTTC. This encodes CAGRTSGSHNEQFF.

This clone was observed a single time. The chain combines TRBV7-3 with TRBJ1-6; D might be TRBD1 (6 bases). Looked up from germline, CDR1 is SGHTA and CDR2 is FQGTGA. The V gene lost 5 bases and the J gene lost 7 bases, with 15 bases spanning the gap. This CDR3 has 15 amino acids. The CDR3: CASSPRGGNNSPLHF. The CDR3 DNA is TGTGCCAGCAGCCCGCGAGGGGGAAACAATTCACCCCTCCACTTT.

In this sample, this clone turned up once. This chain joins TRBV7-9 and TRBJ2-5, with a weak D call TRBD2 (6 bases). This CDR3 has 15 residues. CDR1 and CDR2 (germline): SEHNR, FQNEAQ (reference sequence). Trimming cost V 1 base and J 2 bases, with 11 bases left between them. CDR3 in DNA: TGTGCCAGCAGCTTAGGGGTCCGGGAGCAAGAGACCCAGTACTTC. Translated, it gives CASSLGVREQETQYF.

This sequence joins TRBV11-2 and TRBJ1-3; 9 nucleotides align to TRBD1. The trim removed 5 bases at V and 7 bases at J, leaving 6 bases unmatched. The CDR3 has 14 residues. Germline CDR1 reads SGHAT; CDR2 reads FQNNGV. The CDR3 region has the DNA TGTGCCAGCAGCCTTACAGGGGGCGAGAACACCATATATTTT. This codes for CASSLTGGENTIYF.

This sequence joins TRBV6-1 and TRBJ2-3, with a weak D call TRBD1 (6 bases). With 4 bases removed from V and 1 base from J, the gap between germline ends came to 9 bases. This CDR3 has 14 amino acids. CDR1 and CDR2 from the germline V gene are MNHNS and SASEGT. CDR3 bases: TGTGCCAGCAGTGGGGGGCCCCGCACAGATACGCAGTATTTT. Protein: CASSGGPRTDTQYF.

The chain uses TRBV28 and TRBJ1-6; the match to TRBD1 covers 7 bases. CDR1 and CDR2 (germline): MDHEN, SYDVKM. V shed 6 bases and J 5 bases; nucleotides not matched to a gene: 7. The CDR3 is 15 residues long. The CDR3 DNA is TGTGCCAGCAGAGTCGGGGACAGACATAATTCACCCCTCCACTTT. It is translated as CASRVGDRHNSPLHF.

The chain combines TRBV5-1 with TRBJ2-5, with D unclear. This CDR3 comprises 13 residues. Germline V gene sequence: CDR1 SGHRS, CDR2 YFSETQ. V was trimmed by 0 bases and J by 5 bases, leaving 8 bases between them. CDR3: CASSLGAWETQYF. DNA for the CDR3: TGCGCCAGCAGCTTGGGGGCGTGGGAGACCCAGTACTTC.

The chain employs TRBV4-3 and TRBJ2-1, with no clear D. CDR1 is LGHNA and CDR2 is YSLEER in the germline V gene. The V end lost 0 bases, the J end lost 0 bases, and 12 bases lay between the germline ends. This CDR3 has 17 amino acids. This chain's CDR3 is CASSQEGAPSSYNEQFF. The DNA for the CDR3 is TGCGCCAGCAGCCAAGAAGGCGCTCCCAGCTCCTACAATGAGCAGTTCTTC.

J is TRBJ1-1 and V is TRBV29-1; tentative D call: TRBD1 (6 bases). The CDR3 sequence is 13 residues long. Trimming removed 6 bases from V and 0 bases from J, with 11 bases in between. Per the germline V gene, CDR1 is SQVTM and CDR2 is ANQGSEA. Here the CDR3 DNA reads TGCAGCGTAATCCGGGGGCTGAACACTGAAGCTTTCTTT. It yields the protein CSVIRGLNTEAFF.

This chain uses TRBV4-1 with TRBJ2-7; D might be TRBD1 (5 bases). This CDR3 is built from 15 residues. The V end was cut by 5 bases, the J end by 3 bases, with 17 bases between. Germline CDR1 is MGHRA and CDR2 is YSYEKL. The CDR3 is CASSTFQGSIYEQYF. Here the CDR3 DNA reads TGCGCCAGCAGCACTTTCCAGGGTTCGATCTACGAGCAGTACTTC.

This chain joins TRBV5-4 and TRBJ1-2, with TRBD1 matching over 7 bases. This CDR3 is 16 amino acids long. After removal of 4 bases from V and 1 base from J, the junction contained 10 bases not matched to a gene. Germline V gene sequence: CDR1 SGHNT, CDR2 YYREEE (reference sequence). Here the CDR3 reads CASSTMTGYFNYGYTF. The CDR3 nucleotides read TGTGCCAGCAGCACTATGACAGGGTACTTTAACTATGGCTACACCTTC.

This clone was seen a few times. The rearrangement uses TRBV6-1 and TRBJ1-1; D perhaps matches TRBD1 (5 bases). CDR1 is MNHNS, CDR2 SASEGT, per germline. Trimming removed 7 bases at V and 4 bases at J, with 7 bases between. The CDR3 runs 11 residues. The CDR3 DNA reads as TGTGCCAGCATCACAGGCACTGAAGCTTTCTTT. It codes for CASITGTEAFF.

The rearrangement uses TRBV30 and TRBJ2-1, with unresolved D. This CDR3 comprises 10 residues. Germline CDR1 and CDR2: GTSNPN and SVGIG (reference sequence). V shed 2 bases and J shed 15 bases, with 11 bases lying between them. CDR3 coding DNA: TGTGCCTGGAGTCCCCTCCCCCGGTTCTTC. It codes for CAWSPLPRFF.

This clone was detected a few times. The gene calls are TRBV10-2 and TRBJ1-6, with unresolved D. Per the germline V gene, CDR1 is WSHSY and CDR2 is SAAADI. The CDR3 has 12 amino acids. Trimming removed 6 bases at V and 7 bases at J, with 7 bases between. The CDR3 bases are TGCGCCAGCAGGACGGGGAATTCACCCCTCCACTTT. This codes for CASRTGNSPLHF.

V gene TRBV10-2 combines with J gene TRBJ2-3; the match to TRBD2 covers 8 bases. The V gene end was trimmed by 4 bases and the J gene end by 6 bases; junction bases not matched to a gene: 12. This CDR3 is built from 16 residues. Germline-derived CDR1 and CDR2 are WSHSY and SAAADI. CDR3 in amino acids: CASSARGSGAGDTQYF. CDR3 nucleotide sequence: TGCGCCAGCAGTGCAAGGGGTAGCGGGGCTGGGGATACGCAGTATTTT.

This clone was counted a single time. This chain joins TRBV7-9 and TRBJ2-3, with D tentatively TRBD2 (6 bases). CDR1 and CDR2 (germline): SEHNR, FQNEAQ (reference sequence). V lost 3 bases and J 3 bases, leaving 10 bases between the germline ends. The CDR3 loop spans 14 amino acids. CDR3 sequence (DNA): TGTGCCAGCAGCTTGCCAGGGAGGACAGATACGCAGTATTTT. The encoded protein is CASSLPGRTDTQYF.

The rearrangement uses TRBV7-9 and TRBJ2-1; no reliable D call. CDR3 length equals 19 residues. The V end lost 2 bases, the J end lost 2 bases, and 22 bases lay between the germline ends. CDR1 and CDR2 (germline): SEHNR, FQNEAQ (reference sequence). CDR3 protein: CASSLNDTSRYITYNEQFF. CDR3 nucleotide sequence: TGTGCCAGCAGCTTAAATGATACCTCCCGATATATCACCTACAATGAGCAGTTCTTC.

The rearrangement joins TRBV6-1 to TRBJ1-6; TRBD1 matches 7 bases. The trim removed 8 bases at V and 8 bases at J, leaving 6 bases unmatched. The CDR3 is made up of 13 amino acids. Germline CDR1 and CDR2: MNHNS and SASEGT. CDR3: CASFRDRYSPLHF. The CDR3 bases are TGTGCCAGCTTCCGGGACAGATATTCACCCCTCCACTTT.

The rearrangement links TRBV6-5 to TRBJ1-5; the match to TRBD1 covers 9 bases. CDR3 size: 15 residues. V dropped 4 bases and J dropped 8; count of bases not matched to a gene: 9. Germline loops: CDR1 MNHEY, CDR2 SVGAGI. CDR3 sequence (DNA): TGTGCCAGCAGTTCCCCGGGACAGGGTAGGAAGCCCCAGCATTTT. Protein product: CASSSPGQGRKPQHF.

The genes are TRBV18 and TRBJ1-2; 10 bases are a match to TRBD1. After removal of 6 bases from V and 4 bases from J, the junction contained 14 bases not matched to a gene. The CDR3 has 17 residues. The germline CDR1 and CDR2 sequences are KGHSH and LQKENI. The CDR3 bases are TGTGCCAGCTCGGTGACAGGGGGCGGTTTGGTAACCTATGGCTACACCTTC. It codes for CASSVTGGGLVTYGYTF. Complete variable domain (other parts from reference TRBV18 and TRBJ1-2): NAGVMQNPRHLVRRRGQEARLRCSPMKGHSHVYWYRQLPEEGLKFMVYLQKENIIDESGMPKERFSAEFPKEGPSILRIQQVVRGDSAAYFCASSVTGGGLVTYGYTFGSGTRLTVV.

The chain links TRBV14 to TRBJ1-6, with D hard to call. The germline V gene encodes CDR1 SGHDN and CDR2 FVKESK. The CDR3 consists of 17 residues. Trimming pared 4 bases from V and 4 bases from J, leaving 17 bases between. DNA for the CDR3: TGTGCCAGCAGCCCAGGACGCCGCGGGGAGTATAATTCACCCCTCCACTTT. It yields the protein CASSPGRRGEYNSPLHF.

This clone has just one count. The V call is TRBV10-3, the J call TRBJ1-4; TRBD1 aligns across 8 bases. Germline V gene lookup returns CDR1 ENHRY and CDR2 SYGVKD. V was clipped by 8 bases and J by 0 bases; unmatched bases: 5. The CDR3 is 15 residues long. CDR3 sequence (DNA): TGTGCCATCGGACAGGACAGGGCAACTAATGAAAAACTGTTTTTT. This sequence encodes CAIGQDRATNEKLFF.

This chain uses TRBV25-1 with TRBJ2-7; 11 nucleotides align to TRBD2. The CDR3 spans 16 residues. V shed 4 bases, J shed 1 base, and the junction held 6 bases outside the gene matches. Germline lookup yields CDR1 MGHDK and CDR2 SYGVNS. For the CDR3, the DNA is TGTGCCAGCAGTGGGCCTACTAGCGGGGGTTCCTACGAGCAGTACTTC. Amino acid sequence: CASSGPTSGGSYEQYF.